One and the same sample provided the 22 T cell receptor beta chains below, sequenced in a study of cytomegalovirus exposure and HLA in healthy donors. Primers for the PCR totalled 60 Vbeta and 13 Jbeta. TCRdb's copy holds only in-frame clones and misses some; the assay was immunoSEQ multiplex PCR. This table has 50,000 to 60,000 clones, roughly 80% appearing once. The sample was PBMCs. These receptor sequences come from a woman aged 40 to 50 in good health and CMV-seropositive.

The chain combines TRBV30 with TRBJ2-2; maybe TRBD1 (5 bases). Between the trimmed V and J ends, which lost 5 bases and 4 bases, there was a span of 17 bases. This CDR3 has 15 amino acids. The germline V gene has CDR1 GTSNPN and CDR2 SVGIG (reference sequence). The chain's CDR3 is CAWQSRAGLTGELFF. Written as DNA, the CDR3 is TGTGCCTGGCAGAGTCGGGCAGGGCTCACCGGGGAGCTGTTTTTT. Full variable domain (outside the CDR3, taken from reference TRBV30 and TRBJ2-2): SQTIHQWPATLVQPVGSPLSLECTVEGTSNPNLYWYRQAAGRGLQLLFYSVGIGQISSEVPQNLSASRPQDRQFILSSKKLLLSDSGFYLCAWQSRAGLTGELFFGEGSRLTVL.

V and J are TRBV28 and TRBJ1-2; 8 bases line up with TRBD1. The V segment lost 6 bases and the J segment 4 bases; nucleotides outside the gene matches: 7. The germline gives CDR1 MDHEN, CDR2 SYDVKM. The CDR3 runs to 14 residues. CDR3 nucleotide sequence: TGTGCCAGCAGATCCTACGACAGGGGCTATGGCTACACCTTC. Translating gives CASRSYDRGYGYTF.

The gene calls are TRBV5-1 and TRBJ1-2; no clear D gene. Trimming shortened V by 1 base and J by 0 bases, and 4 bases separated the two germline ends. Germline-derived CDR1 and CDR2 are SGHRS and YFSETQ. This CDR3 has 13 amino acids. The CDR3 protein is CASSLTANYGYTF. For the CDR3, the DNA is TGCGCCAGCAGCTTGACGGCTAACTATGGCTACACCTTC.

This clone was observed once. The V gene is TRBV10-1, the J gene TRBJ1-5, with 8 bases identical to TRBD1. The CDR3 consists of 17 residues. J gave up 0 bases and V 6 bases, and 10 bases lay outside the gene matches. Germline assignment: CDR1 WNHNN and CDR2 SYGVQD (reference sequence). The DNA for the CDR3 is TGCGCCAGCAGGGACAGGGTATCCCCTGATAGCAATCAGCCCCAGCATTTT. Residues: CASRDRVSPDSNQPQHF.

The V call is TRBV28, the J call TRBJ2-2, with a tentative D call TRBD2 (5 bases). V was cut by 6 bases and J by 3 bases, with 14 bases left in between. From germline, CDR1 is MDHEN and CDR2 SYDVKM. The CDR3 consists of 15 residues. The CDR3 here is CASSREQTYTGELFF. In nucleotides, the CDR3 is TGTGCCAGCAGCCGGGAACAGACCTACACCGGGGAGCTGTTTTTT.

The chain is built from TRBV5-4 and TRBJ2-3; D uncertain. V lost 4 bases, J lost 0 bases, and 12 bases lay in between. The length of the CDR3 is 15 residues. Germline V gene sequence: CDR1 SGHNT, CDR2 YYREEE (reference sequence). CDR3 in amino acids: CASSQNSDSTDTQYF. DNA of the CDR3: TGTGCCAGCAGCCAAAACTCTGATAGCACAGATACGCAGTATTTT.

The chain joins TRBV5-1 to TRBJ2-7; 7 nucleotides line up with TRBD1. Losses at the gene ends were 5 bases for V and 2 bases for J; bases not matched to a gene: 4. The CDR3 runs to 13 residues. The germline CDR1 and CDR2 sequences are SGHRS and YFSETQ. CDR3 sequence (DNA): TGCGCCAGCAGTGGGCAGGGGGCCTACGAGCAGTACTTC. It yields the protein CASSGQGAYEQYF.

The chain carries TRBV4-1 and TRBJ1-2; unclear D gene. This CDR3 region has 14 residues. The ends were cut back, 1 base at V and 3 bases at J, with 9 bases in the middle. The germline CDR1 and CDR2 sequences are MGHRA and YSYEKL. The CDR3 spells CASSQGREYYGYTF. CDR3 bases: TGCGCCAGCAGCCAAGGAAGGGAGTACTATGGCTACACCTTC.

The V call is TRBV4-2, the J call TRBJ1-1, with a weak D call TRBD1 (5 bases). The CDR3 contains 15 residues. CDR1 and CDR2 (germline): LGHNA, YNFKEQ. Trimming shortened V by 4 bases and J by 11 bases, and 23 bases separated the two germline ends. Here the CDR3 DNA reads TGTGCCAGCAGCCGGAACGCCCTCGTTGGCCCAGGGGCTTTCTTT. It codes for CASSRNALVGPGAFF.

The chain uses TRBV6-5 and TRBJ1-1; maybe TRBD1 (6 bases). The CDR3 consists of 14 residues. Trimming pared 2 bases from V and 4 bases from J, leaving 11 bases between. From germline, CDR1 is MNHEY and CDR2 SVGAGI. The CDR3 DNA reads as TGTGCCAGCAGTTACATGACAGGCGTCACTGAAGCTTTCTTT. Translated, it gives CASSYMTGVTEAFF.

This rearrangement joins TRBV6-1 to TRBJ1-2, with D possibly TRBD1 on 6 matching bases. CDR3 length: 15 residues. Trimming stripped 4 bases from V and 0 bases from J, with 12 bases between. Germline V gene data show CDR1 as MNHNS and CDR2 as SASEGT. The CDR3 coding sequence is TGTGCCAGCAGTGCCGGACAGATCTCTAACTATGGCTACACCTTC. As protein: CASSAGQISNYGYTF.

This clone was seen more than once but under ten times. The chain carries TRBV15 and TRBJ2-2; 8 bases map to TRBD1. The germline V gene has CDR1 LNHNV and CDR2 YYDKDF (reference sequence). The CDR3 runs to 18 residues. V was pared by 0 bases and J by 5 bases, with 11 bases of the junction left unmatched. CDR3: CATSRDPLTGVGTGELFF. DNA of the CDR3: TGTGCCACCAGCAGAGATCCCCTGACAGGGGTCGGGACCGGGGAGCTGTTTTTT.

The chain is built from TRBV5-1 and TRBJ1-2, with 7 bases lining up with TRBD1. There are 13 residues in the CDR3. V gave up 2 bases and J gave up 3 bases; unmatched junction bases: 1. The germline V gene has CDR1 SGHRS and CDR2 YFSETQ. The CDR3 loop is CASSLGGDYGYTF. The CDR3 DNA reads TGCGCCAGCAGCTTAGGGGGCGACTATGGCTACACCTTC.

CDR3 DNA sequence: TGTGCCAGCTCACCGAGGCGGGGGGGCGCAGATACGCAGTATTTT. Its protein is CASSPRRGGADTQYF. V gene TRBV18 combines with J gene TRBJ2-3; 9 bases map to TRBD2. The CDR3 runs 15 residues. CDR1 and CDR2 from the germline V gene are KGHSH and LQKENI. V gave up 3 bases and J gave up 4 bases; unmatched junction bases: 5. Full variable domain (missing parts from reference TRBV18 and TRBJ2-3): NAGVMQNPRHLVRRRGQEARLRCSPMKGHSHVYWYRQLPEEGLKFMVYLQKENIIDESGMPKERFSAEFPKEGPSILRIQQVVRGDSAAYFCASSPRRGGADTQYFGPGTRLTVL.

V gene TRBV30 combines with J gene TRBJ1-2; D gene unclear. Trimming took 0 bases from V and 8 from J, leaving 16 bases between them. There are 14 residues in the CDR3. From germline, CDR1 is GTSNPN and CDR2 SVGIG (reference sequence). The chain's CDR3 is CAWSVRQRESGYTF. As DNA, the CDR3 is TGTGCCTGGAGTGTTAGGCAGAGGGAAAGCGGCTACACCTTC.

The rearrangement uses TRBV27 and TRBJ1-6; 7 bases map to TRBD1. Germline trimming cut 3 bases from V and 10 bases from J; bases unmatched to any gene: 18. The CDR3 is 18 residues long. Germline CDR1 is MNHEY and CDR2 is SMNVEV (reference sequence). Here the CDR3 reads CASSFGSGGGAWDSPLHF. The CDR3 DNA is TGTGCCAGCAGTTTCGGTTCCGGAGGGGGCGCGTGGGACTCACCCCTCCACTTT.

The CDR3 DNA follows: TGTGCCAGCAGCTTTGGCACCCGAAGCAATCAGCCCCAGCATTTT. Translated, it gives CASSFGTRSNQPQHF. The J gene is TRBJ1-5, the V gene TRBV7-2; D remains ambiguous. The V end lost 3 bases, the J end lost 1 base, and 10 bases lay between the germline ends. The germline CDR1 and CDR2 sequences are SGHTA and FQGNSA. The CDR3 runs to 15 residues.

This clone was recorded only once. This chain links TRBV2 with TRBJ1-1; tentative D call: TRBD1 (5 bases). Germline CDR1 and CDR2: SNHLY and FYNNEI. The V end was cut by 5 bases, the J end by 3 bases, with 7 bases between. The CDR3 has 12 amino acids. CDR3 loop: CASSTGHTEAFF. The CDR3 region has the DNA TGTGCCAGCAGTACAGGTCACACTGAAGCTTTCTTT.

This clone was counted a few times. This chain links TRBV10-3 with TRBJ2-1, with D perhaps matching TRBD2 (7 bases). The germline V and J ends were trimmed by 5 bases and 0 bases, with 11 bases remaining between them. Germline-derived CDR1 and CDR2 are ENHRY and SYGVKD. CDR3 length: 15 residues. As DNA, the CDR3 is TGTGCCATCAGTCCGGGGGGCAGCTCCTACAATGAGCAGTTCTTC. This sequence encodes CAISPGGSSYNEQFF.

The CDR3 DNA sequence: TGTGCCAGCCAGGGAACGTCGGATTCACCCCTCCACTTT. This gives the protein CASQGTSDSPLHF. This chain uses TRBV6-6 with TRBJ1-6; possibly TRBD1 for D (5 bases). The germline V and J ends were trimmed by 8 bases and 8 bases, with 13 bases remaining between them. The CDR3 length is 13 residues. Germline lookup yields CDR1 MNHNY and CDR2 SVGAGI (reference sequence).

The chain couples TRBV27 to TRBJ1-2; 7 positions match TRBD1. CDR1 MNHEY and CDR2 SMNVEV come from the germline V gene (reference sequence). This CDR3 is built from 15 residues. The trim removed 5 bases at V and 4 bases at J, leaving 10 bases unmatched. CDR3 coding DNA: TGTGCCAGCAGTAAGGGGACAGCCTTTGTCTATGGCTACACCTTC. It codes for CASSKGTAFVYGYTF.

The gene calls are TRBV7-7 and TRBJ2-7; D is possibly TRBD1 (5 bases). The germline gives CDR1 SSHAT, CDR2 FNYEAQ (reference sequence). This CDR3 is 14 amino acids long. V was clipped by 1 base and J by 3 bases, with 10 bases between them. CDR3 sequence: CASSLDGHRYEQYF. CDR3 in DNA: TGTGCCAGCAGCTTAGATGGACACCGCTACGAGCAGTACTTC.